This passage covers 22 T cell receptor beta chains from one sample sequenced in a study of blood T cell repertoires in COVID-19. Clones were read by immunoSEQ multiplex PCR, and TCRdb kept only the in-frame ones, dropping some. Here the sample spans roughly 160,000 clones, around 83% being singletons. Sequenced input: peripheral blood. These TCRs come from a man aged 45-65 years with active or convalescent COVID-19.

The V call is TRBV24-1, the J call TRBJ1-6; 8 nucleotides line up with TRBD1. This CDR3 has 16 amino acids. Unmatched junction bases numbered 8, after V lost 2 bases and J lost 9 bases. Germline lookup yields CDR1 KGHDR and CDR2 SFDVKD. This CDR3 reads CATSDSGQGGSSPLHF. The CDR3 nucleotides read TGTGCCACCAGTGATTCCGGACAGGGCGGGAGTTCACCCCTCCACTTT.

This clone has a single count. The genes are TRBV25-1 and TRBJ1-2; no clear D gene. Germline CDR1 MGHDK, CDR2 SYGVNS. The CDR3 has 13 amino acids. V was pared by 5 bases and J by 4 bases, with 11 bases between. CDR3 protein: CASSSGILYGYTF. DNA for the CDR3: TGTGCCAGCAGTTCGGGTATACTCTATGGCTACACCTTC.

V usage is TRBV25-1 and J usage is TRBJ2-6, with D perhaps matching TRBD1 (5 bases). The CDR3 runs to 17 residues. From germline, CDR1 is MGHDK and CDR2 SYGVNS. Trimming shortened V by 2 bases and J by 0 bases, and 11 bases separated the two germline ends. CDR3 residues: CASSEQGGYSGANVLTF. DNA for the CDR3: TGTGCCAGCAGTGAACAGGGTGGGTACTCTGGGGCCAACGTCCTGACTTTC.

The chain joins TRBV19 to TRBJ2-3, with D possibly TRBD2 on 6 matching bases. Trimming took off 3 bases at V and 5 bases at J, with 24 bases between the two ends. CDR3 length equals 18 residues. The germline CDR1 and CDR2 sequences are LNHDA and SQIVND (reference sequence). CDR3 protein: CASSIHPGGARIQDTQYF. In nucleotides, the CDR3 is TGTGCCAGTAGTATTCATCCGGGCGGGGCTAGGATTCAAGATACGCAGTATTTT.

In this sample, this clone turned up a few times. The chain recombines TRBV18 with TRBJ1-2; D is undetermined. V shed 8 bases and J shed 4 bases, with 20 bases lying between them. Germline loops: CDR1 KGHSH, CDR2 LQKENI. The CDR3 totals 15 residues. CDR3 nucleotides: TGTGCCAGCGCATACAGTGCGAGCTCGAGCTATGGCTACACCTTC. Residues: CASAYSASSSYGYTF.

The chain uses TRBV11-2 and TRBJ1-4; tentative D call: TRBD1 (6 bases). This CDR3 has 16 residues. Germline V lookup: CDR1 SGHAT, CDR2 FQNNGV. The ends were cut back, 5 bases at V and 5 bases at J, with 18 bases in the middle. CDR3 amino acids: CASSLQTGRTNEKLFF. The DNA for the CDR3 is TGTGCCAGCAGCCTACAAACAGGGAGAACGAATGAAAAACTGTTTTTT.

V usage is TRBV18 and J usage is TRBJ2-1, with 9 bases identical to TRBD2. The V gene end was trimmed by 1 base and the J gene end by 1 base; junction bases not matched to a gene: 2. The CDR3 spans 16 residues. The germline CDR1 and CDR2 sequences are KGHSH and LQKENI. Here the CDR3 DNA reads TGTGCCAGCTCACCACGGAGCGGGAGGTCCTACAATGAGCAGTTCTTC. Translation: CASSPRSGRSYNEQFF.

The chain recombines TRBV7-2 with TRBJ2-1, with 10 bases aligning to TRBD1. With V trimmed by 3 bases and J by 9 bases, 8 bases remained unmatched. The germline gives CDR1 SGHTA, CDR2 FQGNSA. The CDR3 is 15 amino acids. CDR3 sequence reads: CASSFTRDRGIEQFF. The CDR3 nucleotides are TGTGCCAGCAGCTTTACCCGGGACAGGGGTATTGAGCAGTTCTTC.

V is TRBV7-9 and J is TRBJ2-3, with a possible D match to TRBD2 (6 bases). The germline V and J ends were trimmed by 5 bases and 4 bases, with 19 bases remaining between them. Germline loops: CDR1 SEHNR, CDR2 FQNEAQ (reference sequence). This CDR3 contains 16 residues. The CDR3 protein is CASSLKFGGTADTQYF. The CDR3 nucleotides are TGTGCCAGCAGCCTCAAGTTTGGGGGGACCGCAGATACGCAGTATTTT.

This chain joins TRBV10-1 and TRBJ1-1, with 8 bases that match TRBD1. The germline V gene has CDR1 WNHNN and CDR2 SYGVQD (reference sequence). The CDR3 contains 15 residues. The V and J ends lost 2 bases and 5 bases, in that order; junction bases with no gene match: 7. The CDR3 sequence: CASSERTGWGTEAFF. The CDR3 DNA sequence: TGCGCCAGCAGTGAGCGGACAGGGTGGGGAACTGAAGCTTTCTTT.

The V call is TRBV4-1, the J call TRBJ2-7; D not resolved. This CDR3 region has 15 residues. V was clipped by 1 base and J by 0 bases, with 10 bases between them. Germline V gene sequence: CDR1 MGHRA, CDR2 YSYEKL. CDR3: CASSQGFGSSYEQYF. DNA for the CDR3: TGCGCCAGCAGCCAAGGTTTTGGTAGCTCCTACGAGCAGTACTTC.

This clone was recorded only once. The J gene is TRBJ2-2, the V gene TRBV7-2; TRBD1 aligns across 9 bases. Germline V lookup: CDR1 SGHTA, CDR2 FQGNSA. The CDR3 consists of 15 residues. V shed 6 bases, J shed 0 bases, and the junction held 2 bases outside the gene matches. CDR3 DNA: TGTGCCAGCAGTGGACAGGGGTCGAACACCGGGGAGCTGTTTTTT. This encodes CASSGQGSNTGELFF.

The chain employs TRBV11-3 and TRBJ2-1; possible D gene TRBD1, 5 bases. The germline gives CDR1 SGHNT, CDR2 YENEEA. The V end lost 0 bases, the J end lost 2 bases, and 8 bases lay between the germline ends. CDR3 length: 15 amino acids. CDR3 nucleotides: TGTGCCAGCAGCTTAGACTTAGGGGCCTACAATGAGCAGTTCTTC. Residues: CASSLDLGAYNEQFF.

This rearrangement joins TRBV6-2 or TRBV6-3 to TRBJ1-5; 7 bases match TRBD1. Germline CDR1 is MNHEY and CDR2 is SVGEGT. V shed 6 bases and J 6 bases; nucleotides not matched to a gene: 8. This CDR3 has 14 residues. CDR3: CASSLDRVPQPQHF. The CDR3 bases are TGTGCCAGCAGCCTCGACAGGGTGCCTCAGCCCCAGCATTTT.

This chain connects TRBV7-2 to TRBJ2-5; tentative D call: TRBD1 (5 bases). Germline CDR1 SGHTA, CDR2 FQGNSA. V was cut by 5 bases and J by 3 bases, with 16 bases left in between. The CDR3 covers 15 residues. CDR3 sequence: CASSPEQARKETQYF. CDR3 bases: TGTGCCAGCAGCCCAGAACAGGCCCGGAAAGAGACCCAGTACTTC.

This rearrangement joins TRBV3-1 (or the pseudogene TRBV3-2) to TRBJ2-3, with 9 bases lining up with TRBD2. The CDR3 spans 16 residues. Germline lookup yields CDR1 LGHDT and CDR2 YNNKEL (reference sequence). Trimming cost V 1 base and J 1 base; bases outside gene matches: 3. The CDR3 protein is CASSQGAGGRTDTQYF. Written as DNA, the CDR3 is TGTGCCAGCAGCCAAGGCGCGGGGGGGCGCACAGATACGCAGTATTTT.

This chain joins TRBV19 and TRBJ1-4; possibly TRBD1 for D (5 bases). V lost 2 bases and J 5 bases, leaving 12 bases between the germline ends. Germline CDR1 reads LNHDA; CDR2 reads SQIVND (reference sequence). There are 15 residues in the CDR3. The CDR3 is CASSIMSGRNEKLFF. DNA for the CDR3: TGTGCCAGTAGTATAATGTCAGGGAGGAATGAAAAACTGTTTTTT.

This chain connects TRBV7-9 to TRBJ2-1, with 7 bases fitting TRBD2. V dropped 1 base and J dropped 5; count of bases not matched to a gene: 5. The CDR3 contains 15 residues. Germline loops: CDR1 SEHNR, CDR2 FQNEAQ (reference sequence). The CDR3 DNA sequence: TGTGCCAGCAGCTTAGTTCGGGGGGAGAACAATGAGCAGTTCTTC. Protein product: CASSLVRGENNEQFF. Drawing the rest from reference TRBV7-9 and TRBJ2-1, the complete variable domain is DTGVSQNPRHKITKRGQNVTFRCDPISEHNRLYWYRQTLGQGPEFLTYFQNEAQLEKSRLLSDRFSAERPKGSFSTLEIQRTEQGDSAMYLCASSLVRGENNEQFFGPGTRLTVL.

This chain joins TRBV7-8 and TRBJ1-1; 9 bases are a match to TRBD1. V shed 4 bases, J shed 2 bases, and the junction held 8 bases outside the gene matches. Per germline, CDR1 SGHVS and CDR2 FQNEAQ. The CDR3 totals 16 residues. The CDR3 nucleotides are TGTGCCAGCAGCTCACTACCGGGACAGGGTAACACTGAAGCTTTCTTT. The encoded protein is CASSSLPGQGNTEAFF.

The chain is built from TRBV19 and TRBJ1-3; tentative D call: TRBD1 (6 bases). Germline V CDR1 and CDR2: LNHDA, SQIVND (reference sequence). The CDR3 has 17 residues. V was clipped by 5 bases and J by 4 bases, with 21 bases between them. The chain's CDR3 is CASSQYVGDTLGNTIYF. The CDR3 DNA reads TGTGCCAGTAGTCAATACGTCGGGGACACTTTGGGAAACACCATATATTTT. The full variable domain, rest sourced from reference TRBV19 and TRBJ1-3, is DGGITQSPKYLFRKEGQNVTLSCEQNLNHDAMYWYRQDPGQGLRLIYYSQIVNDFQKGDIAEGYSVSREKKESFPLTVTSAQKNPTAFYLCASSQYVGDTLGNTIYFGEGSWLTVV.

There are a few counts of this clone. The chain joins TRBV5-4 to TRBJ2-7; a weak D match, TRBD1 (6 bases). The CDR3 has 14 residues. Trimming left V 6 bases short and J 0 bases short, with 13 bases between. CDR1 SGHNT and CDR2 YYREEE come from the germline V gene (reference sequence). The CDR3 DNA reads TGTGCCAGCAAGGGGGACCAGGCCTCCTACGAGCAGTACTTC. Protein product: CASKGDQASYEQYF.

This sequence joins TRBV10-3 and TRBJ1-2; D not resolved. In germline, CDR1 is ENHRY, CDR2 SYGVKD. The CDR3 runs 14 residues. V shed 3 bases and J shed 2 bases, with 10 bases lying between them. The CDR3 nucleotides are TGTGCCATCAGTGACATACAAACAAACTATGGCTACACCTTC. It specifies CAISDIQTNYGYTF.